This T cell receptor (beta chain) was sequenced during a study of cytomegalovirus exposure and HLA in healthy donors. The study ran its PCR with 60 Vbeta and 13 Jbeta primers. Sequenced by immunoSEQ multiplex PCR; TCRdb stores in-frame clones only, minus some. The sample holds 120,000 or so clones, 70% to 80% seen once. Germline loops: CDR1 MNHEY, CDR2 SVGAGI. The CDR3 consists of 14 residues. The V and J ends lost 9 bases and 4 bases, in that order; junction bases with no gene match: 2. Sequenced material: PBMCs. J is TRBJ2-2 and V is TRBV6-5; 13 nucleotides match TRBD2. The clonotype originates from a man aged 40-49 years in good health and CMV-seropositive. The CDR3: CASRLAGGTGELFF. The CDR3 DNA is TGTGCCAGTAGACTAGCGGGAGGCACCGGGGAGCTGTTTTTT.